The rows below give T cell receptor beta chains drawn from one sample of a study of blood T cells in healthy people across ages. TCRdb re-called the 5' RACE reads through MiXCR, storing one row per CDR3 protein. This table holds under 800,000 distinct CDR3 sequences, 35% to 45% found once. The sample was blood. The source is a woman in her fifties or sixties in good health. Both conserved end residues are part of each CDR3. A D gene is named only where the DNA matches it firmly. Clone size appears in some rows only: once, few, many, or a class for an expanded clone.

cdr3_length,d_call,v_call,j_call,clone_size,cdr3_aa,cdr3_nt
13,NA,TRBV6-6,TRBJ2-7,NA,CASSLVRGYEQYF,TGTGCCAGCAGCCTTGTTAGGGGCTACGAGCAGTACTTC
17,TRBD1,TRBV3-1,TRBJ1-1,NA,CASRRTGAAGGGTEAFF,TGTGCCAGCAGACGTACAGGGGCCGCCGGGGGGGGCACTGAAGCTTTCTTT
13,NA,TRBV13,TRBJ2-3,NA,CASSDLGLDTQYF,TGTGCCAGCAGCGATCTAGGTTTAGATACGCAGTATTTT
16,NA,TRBV3-1,TRBJ2-4,NA,CASSQDRGFGGNIQYF,TGTGCCAGCAGCCAAGATCGGGGATTTGGGGGAAACATTCAGTACTTC
11,NA,TRBV20-1,TRBJ2-5,NA,CSAGGQGTQYF,TGCAGTGCTGGGGGGCAGGGGACCCAGTACTTC
16,NA,TRBV20-1,TRBJ1-4,NA,CSARGAREPTNEKLFF,TGCAGTGCTAGAGGCGCCCGGGAGCCGACTAATGAAAAACTGTTTTTT
12,NA,TRBV7-8,TRBJ2-2,NA,CASSLIPGELFF,TGTGCCAGCAGCTTGATCCCCGGGGAGCTGTTTTTT
12,NA,TRBV12-3/TRBV12-4,TRBJ2-7,once,CASSPEAYEQYF,TGTGCCAGCAGTCCCGAAGCCTACGAGCAGTACTTC
14,NA,TRBV25-1,TRBJ1-6,NA,CASKEWETNSPLHF,TGTGCCAGCAAGGAGTGGGAAACCAATTCACCCCTCCACTTT
14,NA,TRBV7-2,TRBJ2-5,few,CASSLAGHRETQYF,TGTGCCAGCAGCTTAGCAGGGCATCGGGAGACCCAGTACTTC
15,NA,TRBV4-2,TRBJ2-3,NA,CASSQPDRELDTQYF,TGTGCCAGCAGCCAACCTGACCGGGAACTGGATACGCAGTATTTT
15,NA,TRBV21-1,TRBJ2-5,NA,CASPYPTSGGRKQYF,TGTGCCAGCCCATACCCGACTAGCGGGGGGCGGAAGCAGTACTTC
15,TRBD2,TRBV5-1,TRBJ2-5,once,CASSFGQREGETQYF,TGCGCCAGCAGCTTTGGACAACGGGAGGGAGAGACCCAGTACTTC
15,TRBD1,TRBV12-3/TRBV12-4,TRBJ2-3,NA,CASSQDDREADTQYF,TGTGCCAGCAGCCAAGATGACAGGGAAGCAGATACGCAGTATTTT
15,TRBD1,TRBV29-1,TRBJ2-6,once,CSVGGYDSEANVLTF,TGCAGCGTAGGGGGCTATGACTCTGAGGCCAACGTCCTGACTTTC
15,NA,TRBV12-3/TRBV12-4,TRBJ2-3,NA,CASIQGAGSTDTQYF,TGTGCCAGCATCCAAGGGGCGGGGAGCACAGATACGCAGTATTTT
15,NA,TRBV5-6,TRBJ1-2,NA,CASSLGRGQGSGYTF,TGTGCCAGCAGCTTGGGCCGGGGGCAGGGGAGCGGCTACACCTTC
16,TRBD2,TRBV2,TRBJ2-1,few,CASSARLAGGQDEQFF,TGTGCCAGCAGCGCAAGACTAGCGGGAGGGCAGGATGAGCAGTTCTTC
12,NA,TRBV5-1,TRBJ2-7,NA,CVSSRDTYEQYF,TGCGTCAGCAGCAGGGACACGTACGAGCAGTACTTC
13,NA,TRBV5-1,TRBJ1-6,few,CASSLETDSPLHF,TGCGCCAGCAGCTTGGAGACCGATTCACCCCTCCACTTT
14,NA,TRBV11-2,TRBJ2-7,many,CASSLDGTYYEQYF,TGTGCCAGCAGCTTAGACGGGACTTACTACGAGCAGTACTTC
15,NA,TRBV20-1,TRBJ2-3,NA,CSARVIGRSTDTQYF,TGCAGTGCTAGAGTTATCGGTCGTAGCACAGATACGCAGTATTTT
14,TRBD2,TRBV27,TRBJ2-5,NA,CASSPSGVAETQYF,TGTGCCAGCAGCCCCAGCGGGGTGGCAGAGACCCAGTACTTC
15,TRBD1,TRBV7-2,TRBJ1-2,NA,CASSLRTGTGDSYTF,TGTGCCAGCAGCTTGAGAACCGGGACAGGGGATAGCTACACCTTC
14,NA,TRBV20-1,TRBJ2-3,many,CSAREGHSTDTQYF,TGCAGTGCTAGAGAGGGTCACAGCACAGATACGCAGTATTTT
13,NA,TRBV29-1,TRBJ2-3,many,CSVETRQTDTQYF,TGCAGCGTTGAAACCAGGCAGACAGATACGCAGTATTTT
16,TRBD2,TRBV12-3/TRBV12-4,TRBJ2-1,NA,CANSLLIAGGYNEQFF,TGTGCCAACAGTTTATTGATAGCGGGAGGATACAATGAGCAGTTCTTC
14,NA,TRBV6-4,TRBJ2-1,NA,CASREETVYNEQFF,TGTGCCAGCAGGGAGGAGACCGTGTACAATGAGCAGTTCTTC
15,NA,TRBV4-2,TRBJ2-7,NA,CASSQESQDFYEQYF,TGTGCCAGCAGCCAAGAAAGTCAGGACTTTTACGAGCAGTACTTC
17,TRBD2,TRBV4-1,TRBJ2-5,NA,CASSHAAGTSDYNEQYF,TGCGCCAGCAGCCATGCAGCCGGGACTAGCGACTACAATGAGCAGTACTTC
14,NA,TRBV20-1,TRBJ2-1,few,CSATWTGTYNEQFF,TGCAGTGCTACCTGGACGGGAACCTACAATGAGCAGTTCTTC
13,NA,TRBV12-5,TRBJ1-1,many,CASGLVSDTEAFF,TGTGCTAGTGGTTTGGTGTCAGACACTGAAGCTTTCTTT
13,NA,TRBV12-3/TRBV12-4,TRBJ1-2,NA,CASTPTGAYGYTF,TGTGCCAGCACCCCGACGGGGGCATATGGCTACACCTTC
13,NA,TRBV6-5,TRBJ2-3,NA,CASSYLHLDTQYF,TGTGCCAGCAGTTACCTGCATCTGGATACGCAGTATTTT
14,TRBD1,TRBV5-1,TRBJ1-4,NA,CASSWGQGEEKLFF,TGCGCCAGCAGCTGGGGACAGGGGGAAGAAAAACTGTTTTTT
15,NA,TRBV27,TRBJ1-5,NA,CASSFGQPSNQPQHF,TGTGCCAGCAGTTTCGGACAGCCAAGCAATCAGCCCCAGCATTTT
13,TRBD1,TRBV18,TRBJ2-7,NA,CASSPATGDEQYF,TGTGCCAGCTCACCGGCGACAGGGGACGAGCAGTACTTC